The present TCR beta chain was sequenced within a study of beta chain features in type 1 diabetes. The table lists this clone with a few counts. The antigen is unknown. Overall study findings and caveats: In all four CD4+ subsets, TCRB CDR3 length was significantly, moderately reduced in type 1 diabetes. Fewer insertions but more deletions were seen at VDJ junctions in type 1 diabetes patients.

CDR1 and CDR2 (germline): SGHRS, YFSETQ. The V and J ends lost 0 bases and 5 bases, in that order; junction bases with no gene match: 3. This CDR3 has 15 amino acids. Reverse transcription of all isolated RNA meant that expressed TCRB transcripts were sequenced. Repertoires were generated with immunoSEQ multiplex PCR, while TCRdb's copy carries only in-frame clones and drops some. Among over 120,000 clones listed, about 13% were seen once. This TCR came from a young man with type 1 diabetes. Sequenced material: central memory CD4+ T cells from blood. The rearrangement links TRBV5-1 to TRBJ2-1, with 9 bases lining up with TRBD1. The CDR3 reads CASSLEGQGNNEQFF. DNA of the CDR3: TGCGCCAGCAGCTTGGAGGGACAGGGCAACAATGAGCAGTTCTTC. Full variable domain (rest looked up from reference TRBV5-1 and TRBJ2-1): KAGVTQTPRYLIKTRGQQVTLSCSPISGHRSVSWYQQTPGQGLQFLFEYFSETQRNKGNFPGRFSGRQFSNSRSEMNVSTLELGDSALYLCASSLEGQGNNEQFFGPGTRLTVL.